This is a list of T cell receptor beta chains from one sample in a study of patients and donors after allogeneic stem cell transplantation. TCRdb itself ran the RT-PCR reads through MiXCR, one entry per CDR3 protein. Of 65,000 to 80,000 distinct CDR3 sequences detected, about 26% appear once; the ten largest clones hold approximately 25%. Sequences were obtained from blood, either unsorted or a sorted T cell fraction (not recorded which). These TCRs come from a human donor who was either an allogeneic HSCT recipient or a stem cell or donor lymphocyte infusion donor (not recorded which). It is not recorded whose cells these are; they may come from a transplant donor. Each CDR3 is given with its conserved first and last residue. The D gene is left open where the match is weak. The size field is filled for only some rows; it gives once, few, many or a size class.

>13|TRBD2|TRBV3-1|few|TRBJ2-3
CASKRRGTDTQYF
TGTGCCAGCAAGCGGCGGGGGACAGATACGCAGTATTTT
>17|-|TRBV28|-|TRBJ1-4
CASSLWMGLATNEKLFF
TGTGCCAGCAGTTTGTGGATGGGGCTCGCAACTAATGAAAAACTGTTTTTT
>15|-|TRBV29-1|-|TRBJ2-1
CSAKSGASGYNEQFF
TGCAGCGCCAAATCTGGGGCCAGCGGCTACAATGAGCAGTTCTTC
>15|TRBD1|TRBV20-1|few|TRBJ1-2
CSARGTVLRGDGYTF
TGCAGTGCCAGAGGGACAGTCCTTCGCGGGGATGGCTACACCTTC
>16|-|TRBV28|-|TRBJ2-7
CASKPMGQTHSYEQYF
TGTGCCAGCAAACCCATGGGGCAGACCCACTCCTACGAGCAGTACTTC
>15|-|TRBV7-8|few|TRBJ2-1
CAIGYRSSSYNEQFF
TGTGCCATAGGATACAGGAGTAGCTCCTACAATGAGCAGTTCTTC
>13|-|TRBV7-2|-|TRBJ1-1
CASSTRQTFEAFF
TGTGCCAGCAGCACCCGACAAACATTTGAAGCTTTCTTT
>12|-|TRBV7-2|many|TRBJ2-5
CASSPSTETQYF
TGTGCCAGCAGCCCTAGTACGGAGACCCAGTACTTC
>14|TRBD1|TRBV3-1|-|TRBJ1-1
CASSRDRLNTEAFF
TGTGCCAGCAGCCGGGACAGGTTGAACACTGAAGCTTTCTTT
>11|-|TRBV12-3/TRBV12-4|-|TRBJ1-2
CASSTLQGYTF
TGTGCCAGCAGTACCCTCCAAGGCTACACCTTC
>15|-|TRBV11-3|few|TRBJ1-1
CASSLDGESNTEAFF
TGTGCCAGCAGCTTAGATGGGGAAAGTAACACTGAAGCTTTCTTT
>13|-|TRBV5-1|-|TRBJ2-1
CASTGLTYNEQFF
TGCGCCAGCACCGGACTGACTTACAATGAGCAGTTCTTC
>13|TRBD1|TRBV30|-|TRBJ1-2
CAWKGQMNYGYTF
TGTGCCTGGAAGGGACAGATGAACTATGGCTACACCTTC
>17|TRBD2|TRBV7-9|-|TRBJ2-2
CASSLYRLAENTGELFF
TGTGCCAGCAGCTTATACCGACTAGCCGAGAACACCGGGGAGCTGTTTTTT
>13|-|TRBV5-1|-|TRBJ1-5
CASSLGVGQPQHF
TGCGCCAGCAGCTTGGGGGTAGGGCAGCCCCAGCATTTT
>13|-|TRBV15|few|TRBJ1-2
CATSRGVDYGYTF
TGTGCCACCAGCAGAGGGGTTGACTATGGCTACACCTTC
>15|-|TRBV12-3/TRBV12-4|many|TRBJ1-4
CASSSIGFTNEKLFF
TGTGCCAGCAGTTCAATTGGGTTTACTAATGAAAAACTGTTTTTT
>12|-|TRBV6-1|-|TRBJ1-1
CASSLTTAEAFF
TGTGCCAGCAGTTTAACAACCGCTGAAGCTTTCTTT
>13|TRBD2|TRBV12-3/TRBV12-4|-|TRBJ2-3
CASRKGGTDTQYF
TGTGCCAGCAGAAAGGGAGGGACAGATACGCAGTATTTT
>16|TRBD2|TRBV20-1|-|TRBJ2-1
CSAQVAGTSGYNEQFF
TGCAGTGCGCAGGTCGCCGGGACTAGCGGATACAATGAGCAGTTCTTC
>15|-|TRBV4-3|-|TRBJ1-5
CASSQGTSLGQPQHF
TGCGCCAGCAGCCAAGGGACATCTCTAGGTCAGCCCCAGCATTTT
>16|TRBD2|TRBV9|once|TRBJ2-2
CASSAPGLAGTGELFF
TGTGCCAGCAGCGCCCCGGGACTAGCTGGCACCGGGGAGCTGTTTTTT